This TCR beta chain comes out of a study of blood T cell repertoires in COVID-19. The germline V gene encodes CDR1 LNHDA and CDR2 SQIVND (reference sequence). Losses at the gene ends were 1 base for V and 0 bases for J; bases not matched to a gene: 10. The CDR3 is made up of 20 amino acids. Using immunoSEQ multiplex PCR, the repertoire was profiled, and TCRdb retains in-frame clones only, with some absent. The sample lists hundreds of thousands of clones, about 90% occurring once. This TCR was sampled from a woman aged 25 to 39 with acute COVID-19. The chain has TRBV19 and TRBJ2-1, with 12 bases matching TRBD2. The sample consisted of PBMCs or T cells enriched from blood (not recorded which). The CDR3 sequence: CASSIGLTSGSRHSYNEQFF. The CDR3 DNA reads TGTGCCAGTAGTATAGGCTTGACTAGCGGGAGCCGACACTCCTACAATGAGCAGTTCTTC.